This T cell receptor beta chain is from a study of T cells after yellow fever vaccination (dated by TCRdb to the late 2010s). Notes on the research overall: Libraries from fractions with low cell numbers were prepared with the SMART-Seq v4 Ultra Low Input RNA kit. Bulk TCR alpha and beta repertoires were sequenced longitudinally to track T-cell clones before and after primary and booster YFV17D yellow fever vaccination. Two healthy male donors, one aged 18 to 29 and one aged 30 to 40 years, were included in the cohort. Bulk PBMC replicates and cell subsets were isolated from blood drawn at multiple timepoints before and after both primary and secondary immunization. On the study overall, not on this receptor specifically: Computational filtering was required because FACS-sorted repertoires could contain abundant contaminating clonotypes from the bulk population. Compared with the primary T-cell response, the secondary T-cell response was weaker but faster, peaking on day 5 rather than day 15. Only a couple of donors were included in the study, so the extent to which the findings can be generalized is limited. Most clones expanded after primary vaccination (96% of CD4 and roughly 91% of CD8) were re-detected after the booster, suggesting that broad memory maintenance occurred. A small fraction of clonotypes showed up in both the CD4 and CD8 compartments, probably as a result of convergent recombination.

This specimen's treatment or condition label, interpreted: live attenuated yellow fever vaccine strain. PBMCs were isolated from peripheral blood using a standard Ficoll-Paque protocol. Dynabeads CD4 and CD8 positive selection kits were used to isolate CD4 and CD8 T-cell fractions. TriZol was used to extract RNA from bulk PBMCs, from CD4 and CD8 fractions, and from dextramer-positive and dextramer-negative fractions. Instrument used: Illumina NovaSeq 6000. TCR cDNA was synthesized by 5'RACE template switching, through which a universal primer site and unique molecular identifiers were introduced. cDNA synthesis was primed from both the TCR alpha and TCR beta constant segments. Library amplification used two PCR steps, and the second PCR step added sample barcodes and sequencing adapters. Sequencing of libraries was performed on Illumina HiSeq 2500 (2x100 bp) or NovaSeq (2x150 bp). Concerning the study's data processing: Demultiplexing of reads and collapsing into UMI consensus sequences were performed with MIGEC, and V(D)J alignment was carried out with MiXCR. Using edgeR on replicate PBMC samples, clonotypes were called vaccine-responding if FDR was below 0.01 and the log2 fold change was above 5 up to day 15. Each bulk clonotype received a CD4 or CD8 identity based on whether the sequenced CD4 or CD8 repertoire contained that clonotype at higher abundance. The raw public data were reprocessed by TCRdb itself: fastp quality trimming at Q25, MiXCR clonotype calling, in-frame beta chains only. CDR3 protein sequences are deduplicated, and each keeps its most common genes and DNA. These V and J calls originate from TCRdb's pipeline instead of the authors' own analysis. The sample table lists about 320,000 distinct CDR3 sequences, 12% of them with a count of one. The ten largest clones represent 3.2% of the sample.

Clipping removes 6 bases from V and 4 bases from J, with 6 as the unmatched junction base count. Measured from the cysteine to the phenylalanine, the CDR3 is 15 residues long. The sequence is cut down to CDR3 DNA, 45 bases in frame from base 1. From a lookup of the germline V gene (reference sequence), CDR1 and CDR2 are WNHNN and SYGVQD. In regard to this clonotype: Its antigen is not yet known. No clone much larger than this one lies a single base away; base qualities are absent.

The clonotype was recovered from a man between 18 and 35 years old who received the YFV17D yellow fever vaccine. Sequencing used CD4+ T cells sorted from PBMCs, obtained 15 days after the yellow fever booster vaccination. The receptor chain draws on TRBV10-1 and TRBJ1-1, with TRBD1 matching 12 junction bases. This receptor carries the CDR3 CASSGDRGPVTEAFF. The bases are TGCGCCAGCAGCGGGGACAGGGGGCCGGTCACTGAAGCTTTCTTT.